The sequence of this TCR beta chain was determined in a study of patients and donors after allogeneic stem cell transplantation. Using its own MiXCR run on the RT-PCR reads, TCRdb lists one record per CDR3 protein. The sample includes some 880,000 distinct CDR3 sequences, 15% to 20% of them seen just once. The J segment lost 4 bases and the V segment lost 2 bases, leaving 14 bases of the junction unmatched. The CDR3 totals 17 residues. This clonotype has ten or more counts. Sequences were obtained from blood, either unsorted or a sorted T cell fraction (not recorded which). This receptor was obtained from a human donor who was either an allogeneic HSCT recipient or a stem cell or donor lymphocyte infusion donor (not recorded which). It is not recorded whose cells these are; they may come from a transplant donor. The chain is built from TRBV12-3 or TRBV12-4 and TRBJ2-7; 7 positions agree with TRBD1. CDR3 loop: CASSLSGFWDRKYEQYF. The CDR3 DNA is TGTGCCAGCAGTTTATCGGGTTTTTGGGACAGAAAGTACGAGCAGTACTTC.